This TCR beta chain was documented in a study of blood T cell repertoires in COVID-19. Overall study: Sites in the United States, Italy and Spain provided acute and convalescent COVID-19 samples.

V was clipped by 5 bases and J by 3 bases; unmatched bases: 9. There are 15 residues in the CDR3. The V gene's germline CDR1 is SGHVS and CDR2 FNYEAQ. In the authors' workflow: Quantification of nucleated cells was approximated via reference gene primer amplification. The table came from immunoSEQ multiplex PCR; TCRdb's copy has only in-frame clones and leaves some out. V, J and clone size were drawn from that table, and D and trimming were deduced from the DNA. The data hold over 250,000 clones, with around 79% observed a single time. This rearrangement joins TRBV7-6 to TRBJ1-2, with TRBD1 identical over 7 bases. The specimen sequenced was peripheral blood. This clonotype originated in an elderly woman with acute or convalescent COVID-19. The chain's CDR3 is CASSLGQAVDYGYTF. CDR3 in DNA: TGTGCCAGCAGCCTCGGACAGGCGGTTGACTATGGCTACACCTTC.